The rows below give T cell receptor beta chains drawn from one sample of a study of shared clonotypes between healthy human individuals. The repertoire was sequenced with immunoSEQ multiplex PCR; TCRdb's copy has only in-frame clones and lacks some. The sample holds about 2,500,000 clones, over 85% seen once. The sequencing input was naive CD4+ T cells sorted from blood. The receptor set was obtained from a man younger than 35 in good health. The CDR3 runs from the conserved cysteine through the conserved F or W. The D gene is left open where the match is weak. The size entry is marked missing in some rows and otherwise reads once, few, many or a size class.

j_call	v_call	d_call	clone_size	cdr3_nt	cdr3_aa
TRBJ2-1	TRBV6-1	.	.	TGTGCCAGCAGTGAGGAGTACCATGAGCAGTTCTTC	CASSEEYHEQFF
TRBJ1-2	TRBV2	TRBD1	.	TGTGCCAGCAAACCGACAGGGTACTATGGCTACACCTTC	CASKPTGYYGYTF
TRBJ2-5	TRBV6-5	.	.	TGTGCCAGCAGTTACTCGAAGGAGACCCAGTACTTC	CASSYSKETQYF
TRBJ2-2	TRBV15	.	.	TGTGCCACCAGCTCCGGCGGGGCGAACACCGGGGAGCTGTTTTTT	CATSSGGANTGELFF
TRBJ2-4	TRBV2	TRBD1	.	TGTGCCAGCAGTCCAGGCGGGACAGGGAGAGGAAACATTCAGTACTTC	CASSPGGTGRGNIQYF
TRBJ1-4	TRBV9	.	.	TGTGCCAGCAGCGCCACGGGTTATAATGAAAAACTGTTTTTT	CASSATGYNEKLFF
TRBJ2-7	TRBV5-4	.	once	TGTGCCAGCAGTGGGGCGGGACAGATTCTTCCAGACTTC	CASSGAGQILPDF
TRBJ2-2	TRBV30	TRBD2	.	TGTGCCTGGAGCCGCAGACTAGCGGGAACCGGGGAGCTGTTTTTT	CAWSRRLAGTGELFF
TRBJ2-7	TRBV5-4	TRBD1	.	TGTGCCAGCAGCTTGGAGGGGACAGGAACCTACGAGCAGTACTTC	CASSLEGTGTYEQYF
TRBJ1-1	TRBV9	.	.	TGTGCCAGCAGCGTAGGTCCAGGAATCGAAGCTTTCTTT	CASSVGPGIEAFF
TRBJ1-3	TRBV4-1	.	.	TGCGCCAGCAGCCGTTCGGCGGGCTCTGGAAACACCATATATTTT	CASSRSAGSGNTIYF
TRBJ2-7	TRBV5-3	.	.	TGTGCCAGAAGCCCCCCGGGACTCCACCACCAGCAGTACTTC	CARSPPGLHHQQYF
TRBJ2-2	TRBV10-1	.	.	TGCGCCAGCAGTGATAGTAACACCGGGGAGCTGTTTTTT	CASSDSNTGELFF
TRBJ2-1	TRBV6-5	.	.	TGTGCCAGCTCTAGCCGGGGGCTGGATGAGCAGTTCTTC	CASSSRGLDEQFF
TRBJ1-6	TRBV6-1	TRBD1	.	TGTGCCAGCATGACGGACAGGGGTTTCTCACCCCTCCACTTT	CASMTDRGFSPLHF